Detailed here is one T cell receptor beta chain. The source of the sample is a study of blood T cell repertoires in COVID-19. Overall study: COVID-19 samples, acute and convalescent, were from the United States, Italy and Spain. Sources were T cells, B-cell-depleted T cells, or PBMCs; the material itself was cDNA or gDNA.

The germline V gene encodes CDR1 SGHTA and CDR2 FQGNSA. With 4 bases removed from V and 2 bases from J, the gap between germline ends came to 7 bases. This CDR3 contains 13 residues. In the original workflow: Nucleated cell number was recorded as an estimate derived from reference gene primer amplification. The assay was immunoSEQ multiplex PCR, and TCRdb's table has in-frame clones only and misses some. V and J calls and clone size are given by that table; D and trimming were obtained from the DNA. The table records roughly 220,000 clones, more than 75% of them present only once. The chain employs TRBV7-2 and TRBJ2-3, with D unclear. The receptor was isolated from a man aged 45 to 65 who had recovered from COVID-19. Sequenced sample: peripheral blood. Written as DNA, the CDR3 is TGTGCCAGCAGCTCGCAGTACACAGATACGCAGTATTTT. Encoded protein: CASSSQYTDTQYF.